These 16 T cell receptor beta chains were all obtained from the same sample, sequenced in a study of blood T cell repertoires in COVID-19. Measured with immunoSEQ multiplex PCR; TCRdb has only the in-frame clones, and not every one. The sample holds roughly 350,000 clones, 85% seen once. Sequenced: peripheral blood. The receptors come from a woman aged 18 to 35 with acute or convalescent COVID-19.

The chain is built from TRBV29-1 and TRBJ2-1, with 14 bases fitting TRBD2. Trimming at V came to 3 bases and at J to 12 bases, leaving 7 bases not matched to a gene. The germline gives CDR1 SQVTM, CDR2 ANQGSEA. This CDR3 contains 14 residues. The CDR3 spells CSVEGTSGSTRQFF. The CDR3 coding sequence is TGCAGCGTTGAGGGGACTAGCGGGAGTACCCGGCAGTTCTTC.

This clone was seen a few times. V is TRBV9 and J is TRBJ1-3; 7 bases agree with TRBD1. After removal of 3 bases from V and 5 bases from J, the junction contained 11 bases not matched to a gene. CDR1 and CDR2 (germline): SGDLS, YYNGEE. CDR3 length: 16 amino acids. Here the CDR3 DNA reads TGTGCCAGCAGCGGGCACCGACAGGGAGGCCGAAACACCATATATTTT. This gives the protein CASSGHRQGGRNTIYF. Together with reference TRBV9 and TRBJ1-3, the CDR3 gives the full variable domain: DSGVTQTPKHLITATGQRVTLRCSPRSGDLSVYWYQQSLDQGLQFLIQYYNGEERAKGNILERFSAQQFPDLHSELNLSSLELGDSALYFCASSGHRQGGRNTIYFGEGSWLTVV.

This sequence joins TRBV11-2 and TRBJ1-6; no reliable D call. Trimming left V 5 bases short and J 8 bases short, with 7 bases between. This CDR3 contains 12 residues. Germline V lookup: CDR1 SGHAT, CDR2 FQNNGV. The CDR3 region has the DNA TGTGCCAGCAGCCCCACGGATTCACCCCTCCACTTT. This sequence encodes CASSPTDSPLHF.

This clone has more than one count but fewer than ten. This rearrangement joins TRBV6-1 to TRBJ1-1; no firm D call. The CDR3 is 14 amino acids. Trimming shortened V by 1 base and J by 3 bases, and 9 bases separated the two germline ends. Germline CDR1 MNHNS, CDR2 SASEGT. The CDR3 DNA follows: TGTGCCAGCAGTGAAGAGCGGGCGTACACTGAAGCTTTCTTT. Its translation: CASSEERAYTEAFF.

The chain joins TRBV10-2 to TRBJ2-7, with 7 positions matching TRBD1. V lost 7 bases to trimming and J lost 7 bases; unmatched junction nucleotides: 10. The CDR3 is 13 amino acids. From germline, CDR1 is WSHSY and CDR2 SAAADI. In nucleotides, the CDR3 is TGCGCCAGCATAAGGGCCTCAGGGGGAGAGCAGTACTTC. Encoded protein: CASIRASGGEQYF.

The chain has TRBV4-2 and TRBJ2-1; 12 nucleotides line up with TRBD2. Losses at the gene ends were 2 bases for V and 2 bases for J; bases not matched to a gene: 7. The germline CDR1 and CDR2 sequences are LGHNA and YNFKEQ. The CDR3 runs to 18 residues. The CDR3 reads CASSQQPSGGVTYNEQFF. CDR3 in DNA: TGTGCCAGCAGCCAACAACCTAGCGGGGGGGTGACCTACAATGAGCAGTTCTTC.

The J gene is TRBJ2-1, the V gene TRBV2; D is unclear. CDR3 length: 12 residues. Deletions cut 6 bases from V and 7 bases from J, with 10 bases between. Germline-derived CDR1 and CDR2 are SNHLY and FYNNEI. CDR3 in DNA: TGTGCCAGCAGAGTCCCACGGAATGAGCAGTTCTTC. Translated, it gives CASRVPRNEQFF.

The chain employs TRBV7-8 and TRBJ1-1, with TRBD1 matching 7 bases. J lost 1 base, V lost 2 bases, and 1 base had no gene match. The CDR3 totals 14 residues. Germline loops: CDR1 SGHVS, CDR2 FQNEAQ. The chain's CDR3 is CASSLRQGNTEAFF. Written as DNA, the CDR3 is TGTGCCAGCAGCTTAAGACAGGGGAACACTGAAGCTTTCTTT.

The rearrangement links TRBV19 to TRBJ2-6, with D possibly being TRBD1 (5 bases). Trimming pared 5 bases from V and 8 bases from J, leaving 13 bases between. This CDR3 region has 14 residues. Germline V lookup: CDR1 LNHDA, CDR2 SQIVND (reference sequence). The CDR3 is CASSANTGPNVLTF. The CDR3 DNA sequence: TGTGCCAGTAGTGCTAATACAGGTCCCAACGTCCTGACTTTC.

In its sample, this clone was seen a few times. The V call is TRBV6-1, the J call TRBJ2-1; 8 nucleotides match TRBD1. CDR1 is MNHNS, CDR2 SASEGT, per germline. V was pared by 3 bases and J by 3 bases, with 4 bases of the junction left unmatched. This CDR3 spans 15 amino acids. The CDR3: CASSEAGGSYNEQFF. CDR3 sequence (DNA): TGTGCCAGCAGTGAGGCAGGGGGCAGCTACAATGAGCAGTTCTTC.

The rearrangement joins TRBV27 to TRBJ2-2, with TRBD1 matching over 8 bases. CDR3 length equals 14 residues. CDR1 MNHEY and CDR2 SMNVEV come from the germline V gene (reference sequence). Trimming took 6 bases from V and 2 from J; bases not matched to a gene: 2. The CDR3 region has the DNA TGTGCCAGCAGGGACAGGGTAAACACCGGGGAGCTGTTTTTT. Protein sequence: CASRDRVNTGELFF.

The chain uses TRBV28 and TRBJ1-3, with 8 nucleotides matching TRBD1. CDR3 length: 14 amino acids. The trim removed 5 bases at V and 4 bases at J, leaving 4 bases unmatched. Per germline, CDR1 MDHEN and CDR2 SYDVKM. As DNA, the CDR3 is TGTGCCAGCAGTACGGACAGGGAGGGAAACACCATATATTTT. Protein product: CASSTDREGNTIYF.

This chain links TRBV2 with TRBJ2-7, with TRBD2 matching over 10 bases. V shed 11 bases, J shed 3 bases, and the junction held 7 bases outside the gene matches. Looked up from germline, CDR1 is SNHLY and CDR2 is FYNNEI. The CDR3 length is 13 residues. The CDR3 DNA is TGTGCCTGGAGGACTAGCGGTTACTACGAGCAGTACTTC. It codes for CAWRTSGYYEQYF.

DNA for the CDR3: TGCGCCAGCAGCCTCCTCGACACGAACACTGAAGCTTTCTTT. This encodes CASSLLDTNTEAFF. The rearrangement links TRBV4-1 to TRBJ1-1; D is ambiguous. The length of the CDR3 is 14 residues. CDR1 and CDR2 from the germline V gene are MGHRA and YSYEKL. Deletions cut 4 bases from V and 1 base from J, with 10 bases between.

The gene calls are TRBV18 and TRBJ1-2, with TRBD1 matching over 7 bases. The CDR3 extends over 16 amino acids. Germline trimming cut 2 bases from V and 6 bases from J; bases unmatched to any gene: 12. Per the germline V gene, CDR1 is KGHSH and CDR2 is LQKENI. DNA of the CDR3: TGTGCCAGCTCACCAGAACTTTCGACAGGGTGGAATGGCTACACCTTC. Translated: CASSPELSTGWNGYTF.

The chain recombines TRBV3-1 (or the pseudogene TRBV3-2) with TRBJ2-3; D remains ambiguous. From germline, CDR1 is LGHDT and CDR2 YNNKEL (reference sequence). V lost 0 bases to trimming and J lost 2 bases, with 9 bases between them. The CDR3 runs to 15 residues. CDR3 sequence: CASSQDQALTDTQYF. In DNA, the CDR3 is TGTGCCAGCAGCCAAGATCAGGCCCTCACAGATACGCAGTATTTT.